The subject of this entry is one T cell receptor (beta chain). The data derive from a study of technical replicates of blood from several donors. Profiling relied on immunoSEQ multiplex PCR, and the TCRdb table lists in-frame clones only, not all of them. The sample consists of tens of thousands of clones, 90% to 95% of them appearing once. The V and J ends lost 8 bases and 5 bases, in that order; junction bases with no gene match: 7. The CDR3 loop spans 12 amino acids. CDR1 SQVTM and CDR2 ANQGSEA come from the germline V gene. The sequencing input was T cells isolated from PBMCs. The rearrangement uses TRBV29-1 and TRBJ2-5; 8 bases line up with TRBD1. The origin of this receptor is a human donor in good health. CDR3 loop: CSTLDRAETQYF. CDR3 sequence (DNA): TGCAGCACCCTGGACAGGGCCGAGACCCAGTACTTC.